This T cell receptor (beta chain) was profiled in a study of identical twins. This clonotype was picked up many times. TCRdb used MiXCR to reprocess the 5' RACE reads, holding one entry per CDR3 protein. This table has 350,000 to 450,000 distinct CDR3 sequences, approximately 18% appearing once. CDR1 is ENHRY, CDR2 SYGVKD, per germline. V was pared by 5 bases and J by 5 bases, with 8 bases of the junction left unmatched. The CDR3 is 16 amino acids. All donors comprised healthy Caucasians. This receptor was taken from a man aged 50-60 years in good health. The genes are TRBV10-3 and TRBJ2-1; 11 nucleotides match TRBD2. Sequencing was performed on naive T cells sorted from blood. CDR3 bases: TGTGCCATCAGTACCCTGGGACTAGCGGAGAACAATGAGCAGTTCTTC. Protein: CAISTLGLAENNEQFF.